This section outlines one TCR beta chain sequence together with its context. Its antigen is unidentified. Ligated cDNA underwent four rounds of PCR with nested alpha and beta constant region primers and SP2. Blood and skin TCR RNA was reverse transcribed with alpha and beta constant primers. One entry per CDR3 protein, called by TCRdb with MiXCR from the 5' RACE reads. The sample yields approximately 52,000 distinct CDR3 sequences, around 4.7% seen once. An oligonucleotide containing a UMI was ligated to the 3' end of TCR cDNA. Adult healthy volunteers gave 2.5 ml peripheral blood for whole-blood RNA. Unsorted total RNA, roughly 1 to 1,100 ng, was DNase treated before reverse transcription. CDR3 length: 17 residues. CDR1 and CDR2 (germline): MNHEY, SVGEGT. The V gene end was trimmed by 5 bases and the J gene end by 1 base; junction bases not matched to a gene: 6. The sample is drawn from a study of naive and memory T cell subsets. Study-wide results and caveats: The RNA method is potentially sensitive to activation and differentiation changes.

This sequence was found in a female donor in good health. The J gene is TRBJ2-2, the V gene TRBV6-2 or TRBV6-3, with 11 nucleotides matching TRBD2. The CDR3 region has the DNA TGTGCCAGCAGTACCCTGACTAGCGGGGTGAACACCGGGGAGCTGTTTTTT. It encodes CASSTLTSGVNTGELFF.